This T cell receptor (beta chain) was profiled in a study of T cells in Graves' hyperthyroidism and ophthalmopathy. Study-wide context: Peripheral blood was acquired at first diagnosis, ahead of any therapy whatsoever.

Uncontrolled infection, other autoimmune disease, pregnancy or lactation led to exclusion. Overall study results and limits: The blood repertoire included most of the expanded thyroid clonotypes above 0.001.

The CDR3 is 15 residues long. V lost 7 bases and J 0 bases, leaving 13 bases between the germline ends. CDR1 is MNHNS and CDR2 is SASEGT in the germline V gene. TCR beta CDR3 regions were amplified from RNA. When the TCR CDR3 underwent first-round RT-PCR, the HTBI primer set was used. MiXCR, run by TCRdb on the multiplex PCR reads, gives a single entry per CDR3 protein. The sample yields about 500,000 distinct CDR3 sequences, 15% to 20% seen once. This clonotype has ten or more counts. What it recognizes is unknown. Material for sequencing was blood. V and J are TRBV6-1 and TRBJ1-5, with D possibly being TRBD1 (6 bases). The clonotype comes from a woman aged 18-29 years with Graves' hyperthyroidism. CDR3 DNA sequence: TGTGCCAGCATATGGACAGCAAATAGCAATCAGCCCCAGCATTTT. It specifies CASIWTANSNQPQHF.